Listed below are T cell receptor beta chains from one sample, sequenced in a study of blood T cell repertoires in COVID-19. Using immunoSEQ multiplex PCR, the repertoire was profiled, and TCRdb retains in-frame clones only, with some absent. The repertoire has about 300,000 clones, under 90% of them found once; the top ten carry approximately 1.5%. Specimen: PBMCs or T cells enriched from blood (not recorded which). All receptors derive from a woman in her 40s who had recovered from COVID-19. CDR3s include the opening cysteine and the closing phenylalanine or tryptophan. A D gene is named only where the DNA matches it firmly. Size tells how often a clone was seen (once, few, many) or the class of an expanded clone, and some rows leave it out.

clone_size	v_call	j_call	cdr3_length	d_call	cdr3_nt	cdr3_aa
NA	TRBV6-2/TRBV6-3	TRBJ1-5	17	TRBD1	TGTGCCAGCAGTAAGGGACAGGGACGGGCTAGCAATCAGCCCCAGCATTTT	CASSKGQGRASNQPQHF
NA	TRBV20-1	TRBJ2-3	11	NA	TGCAGTGCCCTCAGACAGGTGACGCAGTATTTT	CSALRQVTQYF
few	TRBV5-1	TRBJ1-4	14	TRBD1	TGCGCCAGCAGCTCGACAGGGCCGGATGAAAAACTGTTTTTT	CASSSTGPDEKLFF
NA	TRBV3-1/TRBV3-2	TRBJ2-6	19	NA	TGTGCCAGCAGCCAAGTACCGGGTGTCCGTCGCTCTGGGGCCAACGTCCTGACTTTC	CASSQVPGVRRSGANVLTF
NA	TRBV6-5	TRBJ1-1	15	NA	TGTGCCAGCAGAGAGACCCCCCGGGGGAACACTGAAGCTTTCTTT	CASRETPRGNTEAFF
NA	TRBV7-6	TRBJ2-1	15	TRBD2	TGTGCCAGCAGCTTTGGGCTAGCGGGGGATAATGAGCAGTTCTTC	CASSFGLAGDNEQFF
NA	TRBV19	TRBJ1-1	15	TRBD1	TGTGCCAGTAGTATCAGAGGGGGCGGGAACACTGAAGCTTTCTTT	CASSIRGGGNTEAFF
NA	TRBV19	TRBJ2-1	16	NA	TGTGCCAGTAGTATAGACCGGCGGAGCTCCTACAATGAGCAGTTCTTC	CASSIDRRSSYNEQFF
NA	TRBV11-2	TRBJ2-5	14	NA	TGTGCCAGCAGCCCAACTCGCGCCCAAGAGACCCAGTACTTC	CASSPTRAQETQYF
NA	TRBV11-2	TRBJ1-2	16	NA	TGTGCCAGCAGCTTAGGAGGGTCGGGCATGTCGCGTGGCTACACCTTC	CASSLGGSGMSRGYTF
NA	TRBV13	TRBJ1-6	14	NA	TGTGCCAGCAGCTTCGGGACTTATAATTCACCCCTCCACTTT	CASSFGTYNSPLHF
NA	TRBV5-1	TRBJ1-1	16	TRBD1	TGCGCCAGCAGCTTTGCCCCGGGACAGCGGAACACTGAAGCTTTCTTT	CASSFAPGQRNTEAFF
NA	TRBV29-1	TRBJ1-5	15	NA	TGCAGCGTTTCCTCTTCCACCGACAGAAATCAGCCCCAGCATTTT	CSVSSSTDRNQPQHF
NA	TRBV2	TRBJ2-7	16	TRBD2	TGTGCCAGTGGACCTCTGCGGGCGGGAGGGTCCTACGAGCAGTACTTC	CASGPLRAGGSYEQYF
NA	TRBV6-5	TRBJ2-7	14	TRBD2	TGTGCCAGCACCCCTACGGGAGGAACCTACGAGCAGTACTTC	CASTPTGGTYEQYF
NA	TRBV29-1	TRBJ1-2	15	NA	TGCAGCGTTGAAAGGTGGCAATTGGGGGCTGGAGGCTACACCTTC	CSVERWQLGAGGYTF
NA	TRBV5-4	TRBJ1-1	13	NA	TGTGCCAGCAGCTCAGGGGAAAACACTGAAGCTTTCTTT	CASSSGENTEAFF
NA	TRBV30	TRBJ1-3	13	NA	TGTGCCTGGACAGGGCCCTCTGGAAACACCATATATTTT	CAWTGPSGNTIYF
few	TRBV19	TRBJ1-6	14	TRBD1	TGTGCCAGTCATCTGGGACAGACAAATTCACCCCTCCACTTT	CASHLGQTNSPLHF
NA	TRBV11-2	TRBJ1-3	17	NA	TGTGCCAGCAGCTGGCGGGGGCAGGGCAACTCTGGAAACACCATATATTTT	CASSWRGQGNSGNTIYF
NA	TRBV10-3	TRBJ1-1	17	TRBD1	TGTGCCATCAGTAAAGGTATGGGACAGACTCTGAACACTGAAGCTTTCTTT	CAISKGMGQTLNTEAFF
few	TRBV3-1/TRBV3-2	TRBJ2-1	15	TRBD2	TGTGCCAGCAGCCAAGAAAGACTAGCACGGGGTGAGCAGTTCTTC	CASSQERLARGEQFF
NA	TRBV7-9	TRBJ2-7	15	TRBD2	TGTGCCAGCAGCCCCCCCGGACTAGCTGACAACGAGCAGTACTTC	CASSPPGLADNEQYF
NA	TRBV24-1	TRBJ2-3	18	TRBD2	TGTGCCATGGGGCGGGGGGGCGCTTGGCGGAAAAGCACAGATACGCAGTATTTT	CAMGRGGAWRKSTDTQYF
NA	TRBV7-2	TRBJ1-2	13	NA	TGTGCCAGCAGCTTACCGGGAGTAGGTGGCTACACCTTC	CASSLPGVGGYTF
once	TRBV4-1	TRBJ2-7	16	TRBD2	TGCGCCAGCAGCCGTCTAAGGACTAGCGTCTCCTACGAGCAGTACTTC	CASSRLRTSVSYEQYF
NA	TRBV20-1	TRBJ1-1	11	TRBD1	TGCAGTGCTGGGGACAGCGGTTTTGCTTTCTTT	CSAGDSGFAFF
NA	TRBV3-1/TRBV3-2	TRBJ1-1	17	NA	TGTGCCAGCAGCCCACTGGGGCAGCCCCGTCTGAGCGCTGAAGCTTTCTTT	CASSPLGQPRLSAEAFF
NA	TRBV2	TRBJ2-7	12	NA	TGTGCCAGCACCATTTTAGCGGACGTTCCACGCTTC	CASTILADVPRF
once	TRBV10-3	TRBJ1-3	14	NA	TGTGCCATCAGGCCCCCCGGCTCTGGAAACACCATATATTTT	CAIRPPGSGNTIYF
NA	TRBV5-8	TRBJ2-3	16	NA	TGTGCCAGCAGCTATGGATCGAGCGTCGGCACAGATACGCAGTATTTT	CASSYGSSVGTDTQYF
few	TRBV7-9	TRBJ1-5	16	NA	TGTGCCAGCAGCTTAGTATCGGGGGGACGCGAGCAGCCCCAGCATTTT	CASSLVSGGREQPQHF
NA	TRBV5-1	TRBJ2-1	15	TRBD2	TGCGCCAGCAGCGACGGACTAGCAGACTACAATGAGCAGTTCTTC	CASSDGLADYNEQFF
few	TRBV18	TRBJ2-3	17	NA	TGTGCCAGCTCACCACCGGACGGGGTTGTCGGGACAGATACGCAGTATTTT	CASSPPDGVVGTDTQYF
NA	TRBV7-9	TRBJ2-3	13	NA	TGTGCCAGCAGCCAAGGGGGCACAGATACGCAGTATTTT	CASSQGGTDTQYF
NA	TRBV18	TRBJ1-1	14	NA	TGTGCCAGCTCGCCGGGACCGGGAGACACTGAAGCTTTCTTT	CASSPGPGDTEAFF
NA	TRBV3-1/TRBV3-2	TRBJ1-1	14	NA	TGTGCCAGCAGCCAAGTCCAGGCCGCGGGGGAAGCTTTCTTT	CASSQVQAAGEAFF
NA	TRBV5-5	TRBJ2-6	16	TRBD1	TGTGCCAGCAAGACAGGGGCCACCTCTGGGGCCAACGTCCTGACTTTC	CASKTGATSGANVLTF
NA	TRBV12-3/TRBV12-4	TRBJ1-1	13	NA	TGTGCCAGCAGTTCGGACATTCACACTGAAGCTTTCTTT	CASSSDIHTEAFF
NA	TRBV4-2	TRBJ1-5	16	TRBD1	TGTGCCAGCAGCCAAGGGGGACAGGGGTACAATCAGCCCCAGCATTTT	CASSQGGQGYNQPQHF
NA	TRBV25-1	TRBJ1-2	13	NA	TGTGCCAGCAGTGAACAGGGGTCTAAAGGCTACACCTTC	CASSEQGSKGYTF
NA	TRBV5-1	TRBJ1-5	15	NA	TGCGCCAGCAGCCTGGGCCCCGGGGGCAATCAGCCCCAGCATTTT	CASSLGPGGNQPQHF
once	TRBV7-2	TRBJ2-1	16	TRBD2	TGTGCCAGCAGCTTCCAAGCGGGGGGGCGTCGCAATGAGCAGTTCTTC	CASSFQAGGRRNEQFF
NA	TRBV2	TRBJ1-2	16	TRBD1	TGTGCCAGCAGCCCCCAGGGGACAGCGCTATCGTATGGCTACACCTTC	CASSPQGTALSYGYTF
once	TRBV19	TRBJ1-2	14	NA	TGTGCCAGTAGTACAGGTGGAAGTCGGTATGGCTACACCTTC	CASSTGGSRYGYTF